This is a list of T cell receptor beta chains from one sample in a study of T cell changes during pregnancy in multiple sclerosis. Here immunoSEQ multiplex PCR was the method, and the copy in TCRdb shows in-frame clones only, minus some. The profile covers tens of thousands of clones, with roughly 90% appearing a single time and 0.56% taken by the ten largest. This specimen consisted of CD4+ T cells from peripheral blood mononuclear cells, obtained before pregnancy. These receptors originate from a female donor with multiple sclerosis, enrolled in a pregnancy study. Both conserved end residues are part of each CDR3. Fields, in order: D gene, clone size, J gene, V gene, CDR3 length, CDR3 protein, CDR3 DNA. The D gene is left open where the match is weak. Not every row has a clone size; where given, it reads once, few, many or a size class.

d_call: TRBD2; clone_size: -; j_call: TRBJ2-1; v_call: TRBV19; cdr3_length: 19; cdr3_aa: CASTPRGGLAGGSYNEQFF; cdr3_nt: TGTGCCAGTACCCCGAGAGGGGGACTAGCGGGGGGATCCTACAATGAGCAGTTCTTC
d_call: -; clone_size: -; j_call: TRBJ1-3; v_call: TRBV7-9; cdr3_length: 15; cdr3_aa: CASSEPDRSGNTIYF; cdr3_nt: TGTGCCAGCAGTGAACCGGACAGATCTGGAAACACCATATATTTT
d_call: -; clone_size: -; j_call: TRBJ1-1; v_call: TRBV6-1; cdr3_length: 12; cdr3_aa: CASRETGGKAFF; cdr3_nt: TGTGCCAGCAGAGAGACAGGTGGGAAAGCTTTCTTT
d_call: TRBD1; clone_size: -; j_call: TRBJ1-6; v_call: TRBV29-1; cdr3_length: 13; cdr3_aa: CSALTGTNSPLHF; cdr3_nt: TGCAGCGCCCTGACAGGGACCAATTCACCCCTCCACTTT
d_call: -; clone_size: -; j_call: TRBJ2-7; v_call: TRBV4-1; cdr3_length: 18; cdr3_aa: CASSQVDFVPGQPYEQYF; cdr3_nt: TGCGCCAGCAGCCAAGTTGATTTCGTCCCAGGGCAGCCCTACGAGCAGTACTTC
d_call: TRBD1; clone_size: -; j_call: TRBJ1-1; v_call: TRBV10-3; cdr3_length: 16; cdr3_aa: CAIRGATGGANTEAFF; cdr3_nt: TGTGCCATCAGGGGAGCGACAGGGGGGGCGAACACTGAAGCTTTCTTT
d_call: -; clone_size: -; j_call: TRBJ2-5; v_call: TRBV7-6; cdr3_length: 12; cdr3_aa: CASSLTSETQYF; cdr3_nt: TGTGCCAGCAGCTTAACTAGCGAGACCCAGTACTTC
d_call: TRBD2; clone_size: -; j_call: TRBJ2-5; v_call: TRBV5-5; cdr3_length: 16; cdr3_aa: CASSTPQAGFEETQYF; cdr3_nt: TGTGCCAGCAGCACGCCGCAAGCGGGGTTCGAAGAGACCCAGTACTTC
d_call: -; clone_size: -; j_call: TRBJ2-7; v_call: TRBV28; cdr3_length: 13; cdr3_aa: CASSPPGPLEQYF; cdr3_nt: TGTGCCAGCAGTCCCCCAGGGCCCCTCGAGCAGTACTTC
d_call: -; clone_size: -; j_call: TRBJ1-2; v_call: TRBV6-5; cdr3_length: 15; cdr3_aa: CASSYRRGSYYGYTF; cdr3_nt: TGTGCCAGCAGTTATCGGAGAGGGTCATACTATGGCTACACCTTC
d_call: -; clone_size: few; j_call: TRBJ2-3; v_call: TRBV5-6; cdr3_length: 13; cdr3_aa: CASSLGVADTQYF; cdr3_nt: TGTGCCAGCAGCTTGGGCGTGGCAGATACGCAGTATTTT
d_call: -; clone_size: -; j_call: TRBJ2-5; v_call: TRBV11-2; cdr3_length: 15; cdr3_aa: CASSLDGGGGETQYF; cdr3_nt: TGTGCCAGCAGCTTAGATGGAGGGGGGGGTGAGACCCAGTACTTC
d_call: TRBD1; clone_size: -; j_call: TRBJ2-2; v_call: TRBV15; cdr3_length: 16; cdr3_aa: CATSSSGTAVAGELFF; cdr3_nt: TGTGCCACCAGCTCCTCCGGGACAGCCGTCGCCGGGGAGCTGTTTTTT
d_call: -; clone_size: few; j_call: TRBJ1-6; v_call: TRBV7-6; cdr3_length: 13; cdr3_aa: CASSLETRSPLHF; cdr3_nt: TGTGCCAGCAGCTTAGAAACTCGTTCACCCCTCCACTTT
d_call: TRBD1; clone_size: -; j_call: TRBJ1-3; v_call: TRBV28; cdr3_length: 15; cdr3_aa: CACRSDRSSGNTIYF; cdr3_nt: TGTGCCTGCAGATCGGACAGGAGCTCTGGAAACACCATATATTTT
d_call: -; clone_size: -; j_call: TRBJ2-2; v_call: TRBV12-5; cdr3_length: 15; cdr3_aa: CASGFALGGTGELFF; cdr3_nt: TGTGCTAGTGGTTTCGCCCTGGGGGGAACCGGGGAGCTGTTTTTT
d_call: -; clone_size: few; j_call: TRBJ1-1; v_call: TRBV30; cdr3_length: 12; cdr3_aa: CACEQANTEAFF; cdr3_nt: TGTGCCTGCGAACAGGCGAACACTGAAGCTTTCTTT
d_call: TRBD1; clone_size: -; j_call: TRBJ1-4; v_call: TRBV4-2; cdr3_length: 15; cdr3_aa: CASSQDWGQYEKLFF; cdr3_nt: TGTGCCAGCAGCCAAGATTGGGGACAGTATGAAAAACTGTTTTTT